The 20 T cell receptor beta chains reported below all come from one sample, sequenced in a study of blood T cells in healthy people across ages. A second PCR of 7 to 11 cycles used a sample-barcoded 5' primer and a J-beta primer mix. TCRdb processed the 5' RACE reads anew with MiXCR; each CDR3 protein has one entry. The data show roughly 1,300,000 distinct CDR3 sequences, roughly 60% seen once. The material sequenced was blood. These receptors originate from a man aged 18 to 30 in good health.

The rearrangement links TRBV5-5 to TRBJ1-5, with TRBD1 matching 7 bases. The CDR3 contains 14 residues. Trimming cost V 0 bases and J 7 bases; bases outside gene matches: 4. CDR1 and CDR2 (germline): SGHKS, YYEKEE (reference sequence). The CDR3 nucleotides are TGTGCCAGCAGCTTGGGAGGGGGCAGGCAGCCCCAGCATTTT. Its protein product is CASSLGGGRQPQHF.

V and J are TRBV7-2 and TRBJ2-4; 8 bases agree with TRBD2. The better agreement between TRBJ2-7 and the DNA end casts doubt on the J call. The CDR3 is 14 amino acids. In germline, CDR1 is SGHTA, CDR2 FQGNSA. CDR3 in amino acids: CASSPREGPYEQYF. CDR3 nucleotides: TGTGCCAGCAGCCCCCGGGAGGGACCCTACGAGCAGTACTTC.

The chain has TRBV6-5 and TRBJ2-1; the D gene could be TRBD1 or TRBD2 (5 bases each). V was cut by 2 bases and J by 0 bases, with 17 bases left in between. The CDR3 spans 18 residues. Germline values: CDR1 MNHEY, CDR2 SVGAGI. Here the CDR3 DNA reads TGTGCCAGCAGTTACAGGGGAGTTGTCCCGAGCTCCTACAATGAGCAGTTCTTC. Encoded protein: CASSYRGVVPSSYNEQFF.

The chain combines TRBV20-1 with TRBJ1-1; tentative D call: TRBD1 (6 bases). V shed 5 bases and J shed 4 bases, with 14 bases lying between them. CDR1 and CDR2 (germline): DFQATT, SNEGSKA (reference sequence). This CDR3 spans 13 amino acids. The CDR3 reads CSAQPQGSTEAFF. CDR3 sequence (DNA): TGCAGTGCTCAACCACAGGGAAGCACTGAAGCTTTCTTT.

The V call is TRBV6-5, the J call TRBJ1-1; no reliable D call. The CDR3 is made up of 11 amino acids. V was trimmed by 2 bases and J by 10 bases, leaving 8 bases between them. Germline V gives CDR1 MNHEY, CDR2 SVGAGI. CDR3 protein: CASSYGEIAFF. The CDR3 DNA is TGTGCCAGCAGTTACGGGGAAATAGCTTTCTTT.

This clonotype was picked up a small number of times. The V and J genes are TRBV12-3 or TRBV12-4 and TRBJ2-7; D gene ambiguous. TRBJ2-5 explains the end of the DNA better; the J call may be wrong. CDR3 length: 13 amino acids. The CDR3 sequence is CASSFMGKETQYF. As DNA, the CDR3 is TGTGCCAGCAGTTTTATGGGGAAAGAGACCCAGTACTTC.

This rearrangement joins TRBV3-1 to TRBJ2-5; 7 bases fit TRBD1. CDR1 is LGHDT and CDR2 is YNNKEL in the germline V gene (reference sequence). The CDR3 spans 16 residues. Losses at the gene ends were 3 bases for V and 1 base for J; bases not matched to a gene: 8. The CDR3 loop reads CASSQGQTRRQETQYF. The CDR3 DNA follows: TGTGCCAGCAGCCAGGGACAGACTCGTCGCCAAGAGACCCAGTACTTC.

This chain links TRBV10-3 with TRBJ2-7; 7 nucleotides agree with TRBD2. V lost 6 bases to trimming and J lost 7 bases; unmatched junction nucleotides: 6. Germline values: CDR1 ENHRY, CDR2 SYGVKD. The length of the CDR3 is 12 residues. CDR3 residues: CAIRAGAGEQYF. CDR3 DNA sequence: TGTGCCATCAGGGCGGGAGCAGGAGAGCAGTACTTC.

The V gene is TRBV4-2, the J gene TRBJ2-5, with D unresolved. V was pared by 3 bases and J by 3 bases, with 8 bases between. The CDR3 contains 13 residues. Germline V gene lookup returns CDR1 LGHNA and CDR2 YNFKEQ. The CDR3 loop reads CASSHGQKETQYF. The CDR3 bases are TGTGCCAGCAGCCACGGCCAAAAAGAGACCCAGTACTTC.

The gene calls are TRBV6-1 and TRBJ2-7; D remains unclear. CDR1 and CDR2 (germline): MNHNS, SASEGT. CDR3 length equals 12 residues. The V gene lost 7 bases and the J gene lost 6 bases, with 13 bases spanning the gap. The CDR3 loop is CASTVGLGEQYF. The CDR3 coding sequence is TGTGCCAGCACCGTTGGTCTGGGCGAGCAGTACTTC.

The rearrangement joins TRBV10-3 to TRBJ2-3; D not resolved. V was cut by 0 bases and J by 4 bases, with 8 bases left in between. Per germline, CDR1 ENHRY and CDR2 SYGVKD. The CDR3 length is 14 residues. The CDR3 DNA sequence: TGTGCCATCAGTGAGTCGGTAGTTTCAGATACGCAGTATTTT. It encodes CAISESVVSDTQYF.

The rearrangement uses TRBV20-1 and TRBJ1-5; D may be TRBD1 (6 bases). The germline V gene has CDR1 DFQATT and CDR2 SNEGSKA (reference sequence). Trimming pared 4 bases from V and 0 bases from J, leaving 13 bases between. This CDR3 spans 15 amino acids. Here the CDR3 reads CSATGAAYSNQPQHF. The CDR3 DNA reads as TGCAGTGCTACAGGGGCTGCATATAGCAATCAGCCCCAGCATTTT.

This clonotype was observed a few times. The J gene is TRBJ2-5, the V gene TRBV29-1, with 8 bases that match TRBD1. V shed 7 bases and J 3 bases; nucleotides not matched to a gene: 13. Germline CDR1 reads SQVTM; CDR2 reads ANQGSEA. This CDR3 has 15 amino acids. The CDR3 DNA reads TGCAGCGCCATAATAACCGGGACAGGAAAAGAGACCCAGTACTTC. It codes for CSAIITGTGKETQYF.

This clonotype was recorded a few times. The chain couples TRBV6-2 or TRBV6-3 to TRBJ2-7; D might be TRBD1 (6 bases). V lost 0 bases to trimming and J lost 0 bases, with 9 bases between them. The length of the CDR3 is 15 residues. CDR1 is MNHEY, CDR2 SVGEGT, per germline. CDR3 sequence: CASSYSGTHSYEQYF. The CDR3 DNA follows: TGTGCCAGCAGTTACTCTGGGACACACTCCTACGAGCAGTACTTC.

The chain recombines TRBV6-8 with TRBJ2-1; 11 bases align to TRBD2. After removal of 7 bases from V and 8 bases from J, the junction contained 10 bases not matched to a gene. The V gene's germline CDR1 is MNHGY and CDR2 SAAAGT. This CDR3 comprises 15 residues. Here the CDR3 reads CASILSGRVTDEQFF. The CDR3 region has the DNA TGTGCCAGCATCCTTAGCGGGAGGGTAACCGATGAGCAGTTCTTC.

The sample holds a few counts of this clonotype. The chain is built from TRBV29-1 and TRBJ2-5; no reliable D call. V lost 4 bases, J lost 5 bases, and 2 bases lay in between. Germline assignment: CDR1 SQVTM and CDR2 ANQGSEA. This CDR3 region has 9 residues. The CDR3 region has the DNA TGCAGCGTTGCCGAGACCCAGTACTTC. Its protein is CSVAETQYF.

The V and J genes are TRBV6-1 and TRBJ2-3; 7 positions match TRBD1. Looked up from germline, CDR1 is MNHNS and CDR2 is SASEGT. The length of the CDR3 is 14 residues. Trimming at V came to 3 bases and at J to 7 bases, leaving 7 bases not matched to a gene. The CDR3 spells CASSEGDRAYTQYF. CDR3 DNA: TGTGCCAGCAGTGAGGGCGACAGGGCATATACGCAGTATTTT.

A few counts support this clonotype. The chain couples TRBV20-1 to TRBJ2-7; TRBD2 agrees at 10 bases. Germline values: CDR1 DFQATT, CDR2 SNEGSKA (reference sequence). This CDR3 is built from 14 residues. The junction had 6 bases not matched to a gene; V was cut back by 3 bases and J by 4 bases. The CDR3 loop reads CSARVSGGSYEQYF. CDR3 nucleotide sequence: TGCAGTGCTAGGGTTAGCGGGGGGAGTTACGAGCAGTACTTC.

The chain links TRBV4-1 to TRBJ1-2; D is unclear. The CDR3 is made up of 15 amino acids. Germline CDR1 and CDR2: MGHRA and YSYEKL. Deletions cut 4 bases from V and 0 bases from J, with 12 bases between. The CDR3 coding sequence is TGCGCCAGCAGCCGGCCGAACCAAGCTAACTATGGCTACACCTTC. Protein: CASSRPNQANYGYTF.

This clonotype has more than one count but fewer than ten. The CDR3: CASSFPGTTYEQYF. In DNA, the CDR3 is TGTGCCAGCAGCTTCCCCGGGACTACCTACGAGCAGTACTTC. This chain connects TRBV7-9 to TRBJ2-7; 7 nucleotides match TRBD2. The CDR3 is 14 amino acids. Germline assignment: CDR1 SEHNR and CDR2 FQNEAQ (reference sequence). V shed 3 bases, J shed 2 bases, and the junction held 4 bases outside the gene matches. The complete variable domain, with remaining parts taken from reference TRBV7-9 and TRBJ2-7, reads DTGVSQNPRHKITKRGQNVTFRCDPISEHNRLYWYRQTLGQGPEFLTYFQNEAQLEKSRLLSDRFSAERPKGSFSTLEIQRTEQGDSAMYLCASSFPGTTYEQYFGPGTRLTVT.